This TCR beta chain was captured in a study of blood T cell repertoires in COVID-19. The germline V gene has CDR1 LNHDA and CDR2 SQIVND (reference sequence). Losses at the gene ends were 2 bases for V and 3 bases for J; bases not matched to a gene: 12. This CDR3 has 17 residues. TCRdb keeps only in-frame clones here, not all; method: immunoSEQ multiplex PCR. The sample contains roughly 380,000 clones, more than 75% of which appear only once. Cohort 3 donors were reported recovered after two negative PCRs, clearance, or symptom resolution. Sequenced material: PBMCs or T cells enriched from blood (not recorded which). This sequence was found in a man under 40 who had recovered from COVID-19. The chain has TRBV19 and TRBJ1-1, with 7 bases lining up with TRBD1. The CDR3 reads CASSIRTSDRMDTEAFF. CDR3 nucleotide sequence: TGTGCCAGTAGTATAAGAACGTCGGACAGGATGGACACTGAAGCTTTCTTT.